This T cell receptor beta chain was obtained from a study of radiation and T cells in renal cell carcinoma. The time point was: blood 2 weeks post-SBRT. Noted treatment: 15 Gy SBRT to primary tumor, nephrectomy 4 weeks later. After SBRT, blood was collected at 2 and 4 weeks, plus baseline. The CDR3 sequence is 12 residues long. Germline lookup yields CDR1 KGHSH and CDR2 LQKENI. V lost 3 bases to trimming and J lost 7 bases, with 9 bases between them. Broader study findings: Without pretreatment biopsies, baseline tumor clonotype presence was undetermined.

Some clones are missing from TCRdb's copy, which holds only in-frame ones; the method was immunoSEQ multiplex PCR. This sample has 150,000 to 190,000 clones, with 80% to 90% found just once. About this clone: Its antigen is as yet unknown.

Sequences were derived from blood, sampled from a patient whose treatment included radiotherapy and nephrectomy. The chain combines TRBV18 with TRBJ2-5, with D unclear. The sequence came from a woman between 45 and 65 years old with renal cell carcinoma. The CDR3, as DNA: TGTGCCAGCTCACCGGAAGATACGACCCAGTACTTC. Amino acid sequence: CASSPEDTTQYF.